The TCR beta chain described here comes from a study of a mutant IDH1 vaccine in newly diagnosed glioma. The wider study: Vaccination of patients was performed eight times, in weeks 1, 3, 5, 7, 11, 15, 19 and 23. Treatment recipients were 62.5% male and around 40% female, and their mean age was roughly 40 years. Patients began vaccination 4-6 weeks after radiotherapy alone, or with temozolomide cycles. Most patients had received both radiotherapy and temozolomide, the prior options being radiotherapy, temozolomide, or both.

Germline V CDR1 and CDR2: LNHDA, SQIVND (reference sequence). This CDR3 is built from 13 residues. With V trimmed by 7 bases and J by 6 bases, 6 bases remained unmatched. This sample's time point: week 5, during vaccination. Vaccination comprised doses that each held 300 ug of mutant IDH1 20-mer peptide, plus topical imiquimod. This clone was detected only a few times. The target antigen is unknown. Assay: immunoSEQ multiplex PCR; the TCRdb copy retains only in-frame clones and omits some. The sample gives tens of thousands of clones, approximately 80% of which show up once; around an eighth is in the top ten.

The sample here was PBMCs, taken from a glioma patient whose treatment included an IDH1 peptide vaccine. The J gene is TRBJ1-1, the V gene TRBV19; 9 bases align to TRBD1. The TCR was taken from a man aged 50 to 59 with glioma. CDR3 in DNA: TGTGCCAGTATGCGACAGGGGGATGCTGAAGCTTTCTTT. This translates into CASMRQGDAEAFF.